This TCR beta chain was documented in a study of Ad26.COV2.S vaccination and SARS-CoV-2 variants (dated by TCRdb to the early 2020s). Some background on the complete study: The specificity and breadth of SARS-CoV-2-reactive T cell receptors after Ad26.COV2.S vaccination were assessed by TCRbeta repertoire sequencing. A total of around 32 samples were included in the TCR-sequenced set, comprising some 20 Ad26.COV2.S vaccine recipients, 5 placebo recipients and 8 SARS-CoV-2 convalescent individuals.

As concerns this clone: This clone's antigen is unknown. No clone much larger than this one lies a single base away; base qualities are absent.

What the research found in general, with its limitations: According to the authors, total T cell responses may have been underestimated by the TCR breadth and depth analyses. After vaccination, spike-specific CD8+ and CD4+ T cell responses were reported to show substantial breadth. Ad26.COV2.S recipients had higher spike-specific TCR breadth than placebo recipients (P = 0.0014). Vaccine and placebo recipients had comparable non-spike TCR breadth, which fits with the vaccine containing only spike.

The immunoSEQ Assay was used to sequence TCRbeta CDR3 regions. After extraction, genomic DNA underwent amplification by bias-controlled multiplex PCR, followed by high-throughput sequencing. The original pipeline was this. To quantify the absolute abundance of every unique TCRbeta CDR3 region, sequences were collapsed and filtered. T cell fraction was estimated by normalizing TCRbeta template counts to usable DNA, which was measured by amplifying reference genes present in all nucleated cells. Repertoire TCRs were annotated as SARS-CoV-2-specific when V gene, CDR3 amino acid sequence and J gene were exactly matched to a known reactive TCR set. The reference SARS-CoV-2 TCR set came from MIRA and was filtered for enrichment in COVID-19-positive ImmuneCODE repertoires, removing public or cross-reactive TCRs. Using the MIRA antigens, annotated TCRs were further analysed by specific ORF or by position within an ORF. Breadth was defined as annotated unique rearrangements over total unique productive rearrangements; depth was the summed frequency of those rearrangements. Two-sided Wilcoxon rank-sum tests were applied when comparing TCR breadth between groups. Entries here come from immuneACCESS through TCRdb and include only in-frame sequences with V and J called. Some clones fail to appear in such tables; in the studies checked, an unresolved V gene covers under half of the shortfall, and the cause of the remainder is unknown. For V, J and clone size, that table is used; D and trimming come from the DNA. The sample records 180,000 or so clones, about 83% of which are singletons. The ten largest clones take up 5% to 7% of the sample.

In light of the paper, this sample's time point label describes: individuals recovered from natural SARS-CoV-2 infection. Trimming takes 3 bases off V and 5 bases off J; junction bases not matched to a gene: 10. CDR1 and CDR2, per the germline V gene, are SGHRS and YFSETQ. Taken from cysteine to phenylalanine, the CDR3 has 15 residues. Of all the DNA, just the CDR3 is kept, 45 bases in frame from base 1. Sequencing was performed on peripheral blood, taken after recovery from COVID-19. The TCR sequence derives from a human donor who had recovered from COVID-19. The chain employs TRBV5-1 and TRBJ2-7; 8 bases in between match TRBD1. The CDR3 is CASSWNTGTGHEQYF. The bases read TGCGCCAGCAGCTGGAATACCGGGACAGGACACGAGCAGTACTTC.